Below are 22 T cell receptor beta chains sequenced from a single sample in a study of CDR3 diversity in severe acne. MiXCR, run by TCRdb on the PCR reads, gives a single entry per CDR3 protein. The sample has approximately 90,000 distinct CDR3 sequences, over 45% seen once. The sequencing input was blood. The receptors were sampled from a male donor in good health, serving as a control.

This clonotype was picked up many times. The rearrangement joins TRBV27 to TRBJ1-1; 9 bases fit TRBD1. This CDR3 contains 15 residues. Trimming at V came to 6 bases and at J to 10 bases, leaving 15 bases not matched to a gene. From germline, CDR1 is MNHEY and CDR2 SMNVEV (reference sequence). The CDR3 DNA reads TGTGCCAGCAGCAACGCCGCCGGACAGGGGACATTAGCTTTCTTT. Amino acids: CASSNAAGQGTLAFF.

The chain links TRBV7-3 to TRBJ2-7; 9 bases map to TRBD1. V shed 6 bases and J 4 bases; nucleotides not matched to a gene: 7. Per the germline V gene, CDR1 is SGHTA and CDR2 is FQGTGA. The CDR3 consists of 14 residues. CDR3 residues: CASRGQGRGYEQYF. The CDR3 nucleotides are TGTGCCAGCAGAGGACAGGGGAGGGGATACGAGCAGTACTTC. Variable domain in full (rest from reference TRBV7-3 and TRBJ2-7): GAGVSQTPSNKVTEKGKYVELRCDPISGHTALYWYRQSLGQGPEFLIYFQGTGAADDSGLPNDRFFAVRPEGSVSTLKIQRTERGDSAVYLCASRGQGRGYEQYFGPGTRLTVT.

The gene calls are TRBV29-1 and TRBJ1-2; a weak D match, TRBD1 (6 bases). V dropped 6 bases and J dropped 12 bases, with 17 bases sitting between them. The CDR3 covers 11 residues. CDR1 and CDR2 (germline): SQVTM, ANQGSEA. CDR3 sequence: CSVLTGSGNTF. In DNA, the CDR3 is TGCAGCGTCTTGACAGGCTCTGGAAACACCTTC.

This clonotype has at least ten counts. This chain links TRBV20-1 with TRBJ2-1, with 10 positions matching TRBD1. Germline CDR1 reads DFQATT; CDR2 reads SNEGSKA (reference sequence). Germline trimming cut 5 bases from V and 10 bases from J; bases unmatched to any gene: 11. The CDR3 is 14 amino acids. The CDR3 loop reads CSARTGTGVREQFF. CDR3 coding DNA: TGCAGTGCTCGGACCGGGACAGGGGTGCGCGAGCAGTTCTTC.

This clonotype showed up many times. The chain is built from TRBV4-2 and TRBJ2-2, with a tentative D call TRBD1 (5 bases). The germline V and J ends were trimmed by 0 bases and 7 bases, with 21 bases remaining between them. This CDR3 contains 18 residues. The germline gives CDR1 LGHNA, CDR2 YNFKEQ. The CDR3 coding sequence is TGTGCCAGCAGCCAAGACTTACGATCGGGCAGGGAACACGGGGAGCTGTTTTTT. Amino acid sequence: CASSQDLRSGREHGELFF.

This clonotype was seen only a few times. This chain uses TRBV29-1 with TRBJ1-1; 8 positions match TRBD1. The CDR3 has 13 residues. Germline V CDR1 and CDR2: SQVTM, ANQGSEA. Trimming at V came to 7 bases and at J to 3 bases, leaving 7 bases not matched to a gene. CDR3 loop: CSGQGARDTEAFF. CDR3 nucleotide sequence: TGCAGCGGCCAGGGGGCTCGGGACACTGAAGCTTTCTTT.

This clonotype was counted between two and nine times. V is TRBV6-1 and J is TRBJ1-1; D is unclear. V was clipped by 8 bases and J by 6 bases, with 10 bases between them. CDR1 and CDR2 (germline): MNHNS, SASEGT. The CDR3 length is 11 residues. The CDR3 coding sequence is TGTGCCAGCGGTCCGTTCCCTGAAGCTTTCTTT. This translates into CASGPFPEAFF.

CDR3 nucleotide sequence: TGTGCCCTTGGACAGGGGGCCGATCAGCCCCAGCATTTT. It translates to CALGQGADQPQHF. The rearrangement uses TRBV25-1 and TRBJ1-5, with 11 bases identical to TRBD1. The V segment lost 11 bases and the J segment 5 bases; nucleotides outside the gene matches: 5. From germline, CDR1 is MGHDK and CDR2 SYGVNS. CDR3 length: 13 residues.

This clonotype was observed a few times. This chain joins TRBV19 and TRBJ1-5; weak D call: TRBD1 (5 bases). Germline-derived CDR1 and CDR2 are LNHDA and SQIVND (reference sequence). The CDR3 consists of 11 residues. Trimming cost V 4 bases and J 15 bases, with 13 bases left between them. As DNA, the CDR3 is TGTGCCAGTAGTAAGGGAGGGGACCGGCATTTT. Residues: CASSKGGDRHF.

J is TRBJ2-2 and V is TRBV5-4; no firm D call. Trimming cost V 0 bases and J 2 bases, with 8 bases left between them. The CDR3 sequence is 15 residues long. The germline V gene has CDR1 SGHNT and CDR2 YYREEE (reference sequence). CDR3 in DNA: TGTGCCAGCAGCTTGGACCCGTCAAACACCGGGGAGCTGTTTTTT. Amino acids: CASSLDPSNTGELFF.

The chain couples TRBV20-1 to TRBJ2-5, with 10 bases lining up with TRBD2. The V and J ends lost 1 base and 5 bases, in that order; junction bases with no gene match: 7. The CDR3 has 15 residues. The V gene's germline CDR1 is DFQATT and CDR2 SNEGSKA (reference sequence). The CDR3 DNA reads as TGCAGTGCTAGAGGTGAAGCGGGGGGGCGGGAGACCCAGTACTTC. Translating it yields CSARGEAGGRETQYF.

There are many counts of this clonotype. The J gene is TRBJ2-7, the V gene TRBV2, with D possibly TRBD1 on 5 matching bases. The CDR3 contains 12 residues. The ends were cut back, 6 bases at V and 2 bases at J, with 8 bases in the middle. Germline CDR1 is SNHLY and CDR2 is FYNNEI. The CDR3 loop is CASRTEAYEQYF. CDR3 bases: TGTGCCAGCAGGACAGAGGCCTACGAGCAGTACTTC.

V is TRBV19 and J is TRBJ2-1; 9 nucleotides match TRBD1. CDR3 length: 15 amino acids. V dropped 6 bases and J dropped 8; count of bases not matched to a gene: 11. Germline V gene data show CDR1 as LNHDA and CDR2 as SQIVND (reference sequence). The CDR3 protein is CASSPSGTGMYEQFF. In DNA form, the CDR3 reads TGTGCCAGTAGCCCATCCGGGACAGGGATGTATGAGCAGTTCTTC.

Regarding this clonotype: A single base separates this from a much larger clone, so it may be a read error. CDR3 sequence reads: CATSRADEELFF. CDR3 in DNA: TGTGCCACCAGCAGAGCTGACGAGGAGCTGTTTTTT. The chain combines TRBV15 with TRBJ2-2; D remains ambiguous. The CDR3 length is 12 residues. Trimming shortened V by 1 base and J by 10 bases, and 7 bases separated the two germline ends. From germline, CDR1 is LNHNV and CDR2 YYDKDF (reference sequence).

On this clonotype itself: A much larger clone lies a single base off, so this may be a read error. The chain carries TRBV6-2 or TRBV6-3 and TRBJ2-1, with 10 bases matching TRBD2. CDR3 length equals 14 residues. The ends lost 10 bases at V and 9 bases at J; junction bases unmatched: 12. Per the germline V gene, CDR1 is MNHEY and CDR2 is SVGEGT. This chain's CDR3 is CATRASGRMSEQFF. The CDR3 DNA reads TGTGCCACTAGGGCTAGCGGGAGAATGAGTGAGCAGTTCTTC.

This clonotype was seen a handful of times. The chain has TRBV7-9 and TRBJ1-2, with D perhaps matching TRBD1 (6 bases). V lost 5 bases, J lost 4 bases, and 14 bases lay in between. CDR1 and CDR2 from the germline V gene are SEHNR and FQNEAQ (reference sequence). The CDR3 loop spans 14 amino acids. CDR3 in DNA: TGTGCCAGCAGCACCCGACAGGTTCCCTATGGCTACACCTTC. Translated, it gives CASSTRQVPYGYTF.

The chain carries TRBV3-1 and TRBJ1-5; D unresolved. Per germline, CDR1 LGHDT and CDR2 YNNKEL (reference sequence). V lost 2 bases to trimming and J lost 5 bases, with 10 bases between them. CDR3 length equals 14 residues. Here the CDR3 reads CASSQHDGDQPQHF. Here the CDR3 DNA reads TGTGCCAGCAGCCAACACGACGGAGATCAGCCCCAGCATTTT.

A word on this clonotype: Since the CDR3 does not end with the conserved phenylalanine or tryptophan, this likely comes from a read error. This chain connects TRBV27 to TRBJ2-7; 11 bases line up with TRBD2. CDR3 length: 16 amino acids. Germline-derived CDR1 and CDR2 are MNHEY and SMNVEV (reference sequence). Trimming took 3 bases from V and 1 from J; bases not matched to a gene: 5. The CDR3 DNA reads TGTGCCAGCAGTTTGGGGTCTAGCGGGAGGTCCTACGAGCAGTACCTC. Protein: CASSLGSSGRSYEQYL.

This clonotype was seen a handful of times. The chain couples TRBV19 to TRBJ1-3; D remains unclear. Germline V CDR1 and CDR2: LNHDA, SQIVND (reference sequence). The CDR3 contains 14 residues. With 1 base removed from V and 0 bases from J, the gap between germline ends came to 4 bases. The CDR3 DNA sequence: TGTGCCAGTAGTATAGCGGACTCTGGAAACACCATATATTTT. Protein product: CASSIADSGNTIYF.

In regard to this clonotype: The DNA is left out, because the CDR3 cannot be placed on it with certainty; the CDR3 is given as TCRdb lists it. The CDR3 here is CSIYLCSVEDPLAGDRYEQYF. V usage is TRBV29-1 and J usage is TRBJ2-7; TRBD2 is taken as the D call from the table, unchecked against the DNA. From germline, CDR1 is SQVTM and CDR2 ANQGSEA. Inclusive of both ends, the CDR3 amounts to 21 amino acids.

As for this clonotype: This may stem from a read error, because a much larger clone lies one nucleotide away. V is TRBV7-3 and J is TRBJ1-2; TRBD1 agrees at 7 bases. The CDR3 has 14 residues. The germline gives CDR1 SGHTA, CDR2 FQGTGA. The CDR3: CASSSTSTGKGYAF. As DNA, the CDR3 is TGTGCCAGCAGCTCTACGTCGACAGGGAAGGGCTACGCCTTC. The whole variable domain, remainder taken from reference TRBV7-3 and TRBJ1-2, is GAGVSQTPSNKVTEKGKYVELRCDPISGHTALYWYRQSLGQGPEFLIYFQGTGAADDSGLPNDRFFAVRPEGSVSTLKIQRTERGDSAVYLCASSSTSTGKGYAFGSGTRLTVV.

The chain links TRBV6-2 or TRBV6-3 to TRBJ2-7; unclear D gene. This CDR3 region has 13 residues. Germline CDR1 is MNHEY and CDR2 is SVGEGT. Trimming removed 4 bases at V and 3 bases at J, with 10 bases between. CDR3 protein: CASSWSRLYEQYF. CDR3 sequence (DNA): TGTGCCAGCAGTTGGTCCAGACTCTACGAGCAGTACTTC.